This entry concerns a single T cell receptor (beta chain). The antigen it binds to is not known. No clone much larger than this one lies a single base away; base qualities are absent. Inclusive of the bounding cysteine and phenylalanine, the CDR3 is 15 residues long. Only the CDR3 DNA is retained, 45 bases long and in frame from the first base. CDR1 LGHNA and CDR2 YSLEER were looked up in the germline V gene. At the junction V is shortened by 4 bases and J by 8 bases; bases outside the gene matches: 11. This record comes from a study of post-analysis software for immune sequencing data (dated by TCRdb to 2013 to 2016). Background for the entire study: The recorded disease courses included relapsing-remitting, secondary progressive and progressive-relapsing multiple sclerosis, and some patients had no subtype annotation. Patient repertoires were compared against around twelve previously published healthy control repertoires from donors aged roughly 6 to 28 years. A subset of samples was prepared in parallel using single-end sample barcoding, then pooled and co-amplified after Illumina adapter ligation. Findings and caveats that apply to the study as a whole: The control group was slightly older than the multiple sclerosis patient group. Patients showed significantly higher frequencies than controls for 4 or 5 TRBV segments, among them TRBV5-6, TRBV5-1 and TRBV20-1. Significantly lower normalized Chao1 diversity was found in multiple sclerosis patients than in controls, suggesting substantial peripheral T-cell clonal expansion. When samples were clustered directly using the F measure, samples prepared in the same batch co-clustered strongly, which prompted a batch-effect correction.

Libraries were built with PCR. Sequencing was performed on an Illumina HiSeq 2500. To reduce PCR and sequencing biases, unique molecular identifiers were incorporated into the TCR beta cDNA libraries. Approximately 500,000 cDNA molecules were obtained per 1 to 10 million input T cells, so each molecule approximated one T cell. The same protocol used for the earlier healthy control dataset was applied to prepare and sequence the patient libraries. Within a given batch, samples were prepared together, multiplexed and sequenced on the same HiSeq lane. The original pipeline was this. MIGEC was used to process the raw barcoded reads, and molecular identifier groups with only a single read were discarded before consensus assembly and CDR3 extraction. Clonotype tables were post-analysed with VDJtools, normalizing diversity by down-sampling all datasets to the smallest sample size. To correct batch-related cross-sample contamination, repertoire overlap clustering matched CDR3 amino acid sequences but not nucleotide sequences. Clones were called with MiXCR by TCRdb after fastp trimmed the public reads at Q25, and only in-frame beta chains were retained. Identical CDR3 proteins give one entry, which carries the most common genes and DNA. None of the V and J calls come from the authors' own analysis; TCRdb made them. This sample is represented by approximately 730,000 distinct CDR3 sequences; about 45% of them were singletons. The top ten hold roughly 4.5% of the sample.

TCR beta repertoires were profiled from peripheral blood of 13 young patients with multiple sclerosis to demonstrate the VDJtools post-analysis software. The patients with multiple sclerosis were children and adolescents between roughly 6 and 17 years of age. Recombination connected TRBV4-3 to TRBJ2-3; 8 nucleotides in the junction match TRBD2. The clonotype was recovered from a girl aged 10 to 17 with multiple sclerosis. Sequencing input: blood. The sequenced DNA is TGCGCCAGCAGCCCCGGGGCGAGCGGGAGTGGTACGCAGTATTTT. This gives the protein CASSPGASGSGTQYF.